This T cell receptor (beta chain) was found in a study of cytomegalovirus exposure and HLA in healthy donors. Germline-derived CDR1 and CDR2 are MDHEN and SYDVKM. The CDR3 runs to 13 residues. With 6 bases clipped from V and 5 bases from J, the junction kept 1 base outside the gene matches. Vbeta (60) and Jbeta (13) primers were used in the PCR. TCRdb's copy holds only in-frame clones and misses some; the assay was immunoSEQ multiplex PCR. The data contain about 98,000 clones, more than 60% of them seen just once; the ten biggest clones take up about 2.5%. The TCR originated in a man in his forties or fifties in good health and CMV-seronegative. What was sequenced was PBMCs. The rearrangement joins TRBV28 to TRBJ1-6, with 7 nucleotides matching TRBD1. For the CDR3, the DNA is TGTGCCAGCAGGACAGGGAATAATTCACCCCTCCACTTT. Amino acid sequence: CASRTGNNSPLHF.